This paragraph covers one T cell receptor beta chain sequence. Its cognate antigen is unknown. The data were taken from a study of CD8 T cells in ankylosing spondylitis. Notes on the study in general: In peripheral blood, disease-linked CD8+ clones occurred at relatively low frequencies. A motif of eight highly homologous TCR beta variants was seen as apparently characteristic of ankylosing spondylitis blood. Reports say disease-linked clones showed up significantly more in matched ankylosing spondylitis synovial fluid.

Molecular-barcoded quantitative 5'-RACE produced these TCR beta libraries. MiXCR was run by TCRdb on the 5' RACE reads, yielding one entry per CDR3 protein. The sample has around 320,000 distinct CDR3 sequences, less than 25% seen once. The CDR3 loop spans 17 amino acids. V shed 3 bases, J shed 6 bases, and the junction held 13 bases outside the gene matches. Germline CDR1 and CDR2: SGDLS and YYNGEE. The chain uses TRBV9 and TRBJ2-7; TRBD2 matches 12 bases. The sample was blood, either unsorted or a sorted T cell fraction (not recorded which). The sequence was obtained from a female donor with ankylosing spondylitis or in good health (not recorded which). CDR3 sequence (DNA): TGTGCCAGCAGCGCCATTCGACTAGCGGGAGTTCGCGGCGAGCAGTACTTC. Amino acids: CASSAIRLAGVRGEQYF.